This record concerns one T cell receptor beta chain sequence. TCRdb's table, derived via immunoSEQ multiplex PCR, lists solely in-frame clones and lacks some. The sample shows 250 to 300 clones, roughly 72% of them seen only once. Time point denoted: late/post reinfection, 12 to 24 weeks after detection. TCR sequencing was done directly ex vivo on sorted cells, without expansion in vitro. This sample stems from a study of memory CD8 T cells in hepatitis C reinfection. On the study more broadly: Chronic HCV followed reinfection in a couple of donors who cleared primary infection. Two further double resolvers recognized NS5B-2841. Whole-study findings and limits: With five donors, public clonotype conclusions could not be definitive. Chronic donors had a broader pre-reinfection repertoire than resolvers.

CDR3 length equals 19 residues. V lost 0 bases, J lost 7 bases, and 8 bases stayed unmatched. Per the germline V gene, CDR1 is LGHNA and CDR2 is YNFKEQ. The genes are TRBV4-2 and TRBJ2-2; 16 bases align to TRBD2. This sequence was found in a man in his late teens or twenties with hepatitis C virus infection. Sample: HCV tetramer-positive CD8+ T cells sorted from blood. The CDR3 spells CASSQEPPGTSGGGGELFF. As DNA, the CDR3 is TGTGCCAGCAGCCAAGAGCCTCCCGGGACTAGCGGGGGGGGCGGGGAGCTGTTTTTT.